This T cell receptor (beta chain) was sequenced during a study of blood T cell repertoires in COVID-19. TCRdb's copy holds only in-frame clones and misses some; the assay was immunoSEQ multiplex PCR. This sample yields over 90,000 clones, of which about nine tenths are seen a single time; about 5.5% belongs to the top ten. This clone was observed a single time. The receptor was derived from a man aged 45-65 years with acute or convalescent COVID-19. Material for sequencing was peripheral blood.

CDR3 DNA sequence: TGTGCCAGCACCCCGGGGGGTCTAGCGGGAGGGGCCCGGAGGGATGAGCAGTTCTTC. It is translated as CASTPGGLAGGARRDEQFF. This chain links TRBV3-1 (or the pseudogene TRBV3-2) with TRBJ2-1; 12 bases agree with TRBD2. This CDR3 has 19 amino acids. The V segment lost 7 bases and the J segment 8 bases; nucleotides outside the gene matches: 21. CDR1 is LGHDT, CDR2 YNNKEL, per germline (reference sequence).